Following are 30 T cell receptor beta chains from one sample sequenced in a study of shared clonotypes between healthy human individuals. Selected positively for CCR7 and CD45RO-negative, naive CD8 cells excluded terminally differentiated effector memory CD45RA+ cells. Sequencing used immunoSEQ multiplex PCR; TCRdb keeps in-frame clones, though not all of them. The profile shows around 2,100,000 clones, 85% to 95% of them singletons. The source material was naive CD8+ T cells sorted from blood. Receptor source: a man between 18 and 35 years old in good health.

The genes are TRBV4-3 and TRBJ2-5, with a possible D match to TRBD1 (5 bases). The CDR3 loop spans 14 amino acids. Trimming pared 1 base from V and 5 bases from J, leaving 11 bases between. Germline V gives CDR1 LGHNA, CDR2 YSLEER. This CDR3 is CASSQVRTLETQYF. CDR3 DNA: TGCGCCAGCAGCCAAGTAAGGACACTGGAGACCCAGTACTTC.

With respect to this clone: Its ends do not fully match the called genes, so a read error is possible. Other DNA sequences in the sample encode the same CDR3. This rearrangement joins TRBV7-7 to TRBJ2-7, with D unclear. The CDR3 is 13 amino acids. Germline lookup yields CDR1 SSHAT and CDR2 FNYEAQ (reference sequence). The CDR3 DNA reads as TGTGCTAGCAGCCCTGGCGAGTCCTACGAGCAGTACTTC. Its translation is CASSPGESYEQYF.

Here the CDR3 DNA reads TGTGCCAGCGCGTTAGACAGGGGATTCAATGAGCAGTTCTTC. Translation: CASALDRGFNEQFF. The chain uses TRBV7-9 and TRBJ2-1, with 8 bases aligning to TRBD1. Germline V CDR1 and CDR2: SEHNR, FQNEAQ (reference sequence). The CDR3 is 14 amino acids. V was clipped by 8 bases and J by 6 bases; unmatched bases: 9.

The V gene is TRBV6-5, the J gene TRBJ1-6; 8 bases line up with TRBD1. The CDR3 is made up of 15 amino acids. Trimming took 0 bases from V and 9 from J; bases not matched to a gene: 4. CDR1 and CDR2 (germline): MNHEY, SVGAGI. CDR3 sequence: CASSYSTGATSPLHF. The DNA for the CDR3 is TGTGCCAGCAGTTACTCGACAGGGGCAACTTCACCCCTCCACTTT.

On this clone: Other DNA sequences in the same sample also yield this CDR3. J is TRBJ2-3 and V is TRBV28; 7 nucleotides match TRBD2. The germline V gene has CDR1 MDHEN and CDR2 SYDVKM. V lost 2 bases to trimming and J lost 1 base; unmatched junction nucleotides: 3. CDR3 size: 15 residues. The CDR3 coding sequence is TGTGCCAGCAGTTTAAGCCGGGGGGGCACAGATACGCAGTATTTT. Amino acid sequence: CASSLSRGGTDTQYF.

The J gene is TRBJ1-1, the V gene TRBV6-6; 9 bases match TRBD1. Per the germline V gene, CDR1 is MNHNY and CDR2 is SVGAGI (reference sequence). This CDR3 is 16 amino acids long. The J segment lost 4 bases and the V segment lost 1 base, leaving 7 bases of the junction unmatched. CDR3 nucleotides: TGTGCCAGCAGTTACTTACAGGGGGCTGGGGGCACTGAAGCTTTCTTT. This encodes CASSYLQGAGGTEAFF.

The chain links TRBV27 to TRBJ2-7, with 7 bases that match TRBD1. CDR1 is MNHEY and CDR2 is SMNVEV in the germline V gene (reference sequence). After removal of 6 bases from V and 3 bases from J, the junction contained 8 bases not matched to a gene. CDR3 length: 14 amino acids. The CDR3 spells CASSPGTAYYEQYF. The CDR3 DNA follows: TGTGCCAGCAGCCCCGGGACAGCATACTACGAGCAGTACTTC.

The chain is built from TRBV27 and TRBJ2-7; 7 bases map to TRBD1. Per germline, CDR1 MNHEY and CDR2 SMNVEV (reference sequence). With V trimmed by 6 bases and J by 0 bases, 8 bases remained unmatched. The CDR3 length is 15 residues. In DNA form, the CDR3 reads TGTGCCAGCAGACCGGGACAGATGAGCTCCTACGAGCAGTACTTC. This encodes CASRPGQMSSYEQYF.

The chain combines TRBV30 with TRBJ1-5; D ambiguous. The germline V gene has CDR1 GTSNPN and CDR2 SVGIG (reference sequence). V dropped 3 bases and J dropped 4 bases, with 7 bases sitting between them. The CDR3 is made up of 12 amino acids. CDR3 loop: CAWSNWNQPQHF. The CDR3 DNA is TGTGCCTGGAGCAATTGGAATCAGCCCCAGCATTTT.

Worth noting for this clone: Additional DNA sequences in this sample encode the identical CDR3. The chain uses TRBV4-1 and TRBJ2-7; 8 bases are shared with TRBD1. V shed 6 bases and J 5 bases; nucleotides not matched to a gene: 6. From germline, CDR1 is MGHRA and CDR2 YSYEKL. This CDR3 region has 13 residues. The CDR3 nucleotides are TGCGCCAGCAGTCTTGGACAGGGCAACGAGCAGTACTTC. The encoded protein is CASSLGQGNEQYF.

The V call is TRBV27, the J call TRBJ2-5, with TRBD2 identical over 7 bases. V lost 5 bases to trimming and J lost 4 bases; unmatched junction nucleotides: 13. This CDR3 region has 16 residues. Germline-derived CDR1 and CDR2 are MNHEY and SMNVEV (reference sequence). In DNA, the CDR3 is TGTGCCAGCAGTCCCCGGACTAGGGGAGTCCGAGAGACCCAGTACTTC. Encoded protein: CASSPRTRGVRETQYF.

The sample holds one count of this clone. The genes are TRBV9 and TRBJ2-7; TRBD2 might be the D (5 bases). CDR1 and CDR2 from the germline V gene are SGDLS and YYNGEE. This CDR3 contains 12 residues. Trimming took 3 bases from V and 7 from J, leaving 11 bases between them. The CDR3 nucleotides read TGTGCCAGCAGCGGGCCCTCGGGGGAGCAGTACTTC. Translated, it gives CASSGPSGEQYF.

This sequence joins TRBV2 and TRBJ2-2; 7 nucleotides agree with TRBD1. The CDR3 sequence is 13 residues long. V gave up 8 bases and J gave up 6 bases; unmatched junction bases: 6. Germline V gives CDR1 SNHLY, CDR2 FYNNEI. The CDR3 nucleotides read TGTGCCAGCGATACAGGGGCCCCCGGGGAGCTGTTTTTT. The encoded protein is CASDTGAPGELFF.

The chain links TRBV9 to TRBJ2-3; D possibly corresponds to TRBD2 (5 bases). The CDR3 is 13 residues long. CDR1 SGDLS and CDR2 YYNGEE come from the germline V gene. V lost 2 bases to trimming and J lost 6 bases, with 10 bases between them. The DNA of the CDR3 is TGTGCCAGCAGCGTGCTTGGGGAGGATACGCAGTATTTT. Its protein product is CASSVLGEDTQYF.

This clone was found once. The gene calls are TRBV2 and TRBJ2-2; D possibly corresponds to TRBD1 (5 bases). The CDR3 is 15 amino acids. The V end was cut by 6 bases, the J end by 5 bases, with 16 bases between. In germline, CDR1 is SNHLY, CDR2 FYNNEI. This CDR3 reads CASRTMAGKTGELFF. In DNA form, the CDR3 reads TGTGCCAGCAGGACCATGGCAGGGAAGACCGGGGAGCTGTTTTTT. Variable domain in full (rest from reference TRBV2 and TRBJ2-2): EPEVTQTPSHQVTQMGQEVILRCVPISNHLYFYWYRQILGQKVEFLVSFYNNEISEKSEIFDDQFSVERPDGSNFTLKIRSTKLEDSAMYFCASRTMAGKTGELFFGEGSRLTVL.

The chain carries TRBV7-9 and TRBJ2-7, with a possible D match to TRBD1 (5 bases). Germline V gene sequence: CDR1 SEHNR, CDR2 FQNEAQ (reference sequence). The CDR3 runs 12 residues. Trimming took 5 bases from V and 5 from J, leaving 10 bases between them. The DNA for the CDR3 is TGTGCCAGCAGCAACGGACACCACGAGCAGTACTTC. This codes for CASSNGHHEQYF.

The chain employs TRBV29-1 and TRBJ2-2; D is perhaps TRBD2 (5 bases). The CDR3 runs to 13 residues. Germline lookup yields CDR1 SQVTM and CDR2 ANQGSEA. The V end was cut by 6 bases, the J end by 1 base, with 9 bases between. The CDR3 nucleotides are TGCAGCGTCACGGGATTGAACACCGGGGAGCTGTTTTTT. Its protein product is CSVTGLNTGELFF.

The chain links TRBV5-6 to TRBJ2-1, with 8 bases lining up with TRBD2. The CDR3 totals 15 residues. The V gene's germline CDR1 is SGHDT and CDR2 YYEEEE. The junction had 10 bases not matched to a gene; V was cut back by 2 bases and J by 9 bases. CDR3 region: CASSFGNSLAGEQFF. The CDR3 DNA reads as TGTGCCAGCAGCTTCGGAAATTCTCTAGCGGGTGAGCAGTTCTTC.

With respect to this clone: The same CDR3 is also encoded by other DNA sequences in this sample. The chain is built from TRBV27 and TRBJ2-7; TRBD2 matches at 8 bases. The junction had 2 bases not matched to a gene; V was cut back by 3 bases and J by 1 base. The CDR3 runs 14 residues. Germline V gene sequence: CDR1 MNHEY, CDR2 SMNVEV (reference sequence). The CDR3 nucleotides are TGTGCCAGCAGTTTTACGGGAGGGTCCTACGAGCAGTACTTC. This translates into CASSFTGGSYEQYF.

Concerning this clone itself: This sample also contains other DNA sequences that code for the same CDR3. The gene calls are TRBV27 and TRBJ2-7, with 10 bases that match TRBD2. Germline V lookup: CDR1 MNHEY, CDR2 SMNVEV (reference sequence). The CDR3 has 14 amino acids. V lost 2 bases and J lost 3; bases outside the gene matches: 1. CDR3 protein: CASSLASGGYEQYF. The CDR3 nucleotides are TGTGCCAGCAGTTTAGCTAGCGGGGGCTACGAGCAGTACTTC.

The chain links TRBV29-1 to TRBJ2-2; D not resolved. The CDR3 covers 12 residues. V was trimmed by 3 bases and J by 5 bases, leaving 7 bases between them. Germline-derived CDR1 and CDR2 are SQVTM and ANQGSEA. Here the CDR3 reads CSVDWGTGELFF. The CDR3 DNA sequence: TGCAGCGTTGACTGGGGAACCGGGGAGCTGTTTTTT.

This chain joins TRBV28 and TRBJ2-7, with a possible D match to TRBD1 (6 bases). The germline V and J ends were trimmed by 2 bases and 7 bases, with 18 bases remaining between them. The CDR3 length is 15 residues. Germline V CDR1 and CDR2: MDHEN, SYDVKM. CDR3 in DNA: TGTGCCAGCAGTTTACCTATAGGGGGTTCTCGGGAGCAGTACTTC. Its protein product is CASSLPIGGSREQYF.

J is TRBJ2-1 and V is TRBV2; 11 bases match TRBD2. CDR1 SNHLY and CDR2 FYNNEI come from the germline V gene. This CDR3 is built from 15 residues. The V and J ends lost 8 bases and 0 bases, in that order; junction bases with no gene match: 3. The CDR3: CASGTSGDSYNEQFF. CDR3 nucleotide sequence: TGTGCCAGCGGGACTAGCGGAGACTCCTACAATGAGCAGTTCTTC.

The chain uses TRBV10-3 and TRBJ2-7, with 8 bases aligning to TRBD1. The germline gives CDR1 ENHRY, CDR2 SYGVKD. This CDR3 spans 14 amino acids. Trimming removed 6 bases from V and 4 bases from J; junction bases left unmatched: 8. The CDR3 DNA sequence: TGTGCCATCAGCGGACAGGGTCTTGCTTACGAGCAGTACTTC. Its translation is CAISGQGLAYEQYF.

As for this clone: This sample also contains other DNA sequences that code for the same CDR3. The rearrangement links TRBV4-3 to TRBJ1-3; D is ambiguous. V was pared by 0 bases and J by 4 bases, with 4 bases between. Looked up from germline, CDR1 is LGHNA and CDR2 is YSLEER. The CDR3 covers 13 residues. CDR3 region: CASSQDEGNTIYF. CDR3 DNA sequence: TGCGCCAGCAGCCAAGATGAAGGAAACACCATATATTTT.

This chain links TRBV19 with TRBJ1-4; 9 bases are a match to TRBD1. Germline V CDR1 and CDR2: LNHDA, SQIVND (reference sequence). This CDR3 is 16 amino acids long. V gave up 5 bases and J gave up 2 bases; unmatched junction bases: 6. The CDR3 DNA follows: TGTGCCAGTAGTCCGTCGACAGGGGGTACTAATGAAAAACTGTTTTTT. It codes for CASSPSTGGTNEKLFF.

The chain combines TRBV4-3 with TRBJ2-1, with 10 bases matching TRBD2. The germline V gene has CDR1 LGHNA and CDR2 YSLEER. The CDR3 extends over 19 amino acids. With 2 bases clipped from V and 6 bases from J, the junction kept 16 bases outside the gene matches. CDR3 protein: CASSQHYLAGAGGTNEQFF. The CDR3 nucleotides read TGCGCCAGCAGCCAACATTATCTAGCGGGAGCGGGGGGGACCAATGAGCAGTTCTTC.

The chain employs TRBV4-1 and TRBJ1-1, with TRBD1 matching over 7 bases. CDR1 is MGHRA and CDR2 is YSYEKL in the germline V gene. V was clipped by 1 base and J by 0 bases; unmatched bases: 2. CDR3 size: 15 residues. The chain's CDR3 is CASSQGGQMNTEAFF. The CDR3 DNA reads as TGCGCCAGCAGCCAAGGGGGACAGATGAACACTGAAGCTTTCTTT.

This clone was observed once. CDR3 amino acids: CASSFSGRAQDEQFF. The CDR3 DNA sequence: TGTGCCAGCAGCTTTAGCGGGAGGGCCCAGGATGAGCAGTTCTTC. V usage is TRBV9 and J usage is TRBJ2-1; 11 bases align to TRBD2. From germline, CDR1 is SGDLS and CDR2 YYNGEE. After removal of 4 bases from V and 8 bases from J, the junction contained 8 bases not matched to a gene. The CDR3 is 15 amino acids.

The V and J genes are TRBV13 and TRBJ2-7, with 8 nucleotides matching TRBD1. Trimming took 4 bases from V and 5 from J; bases not matched to a gene: 4. The CDR3 runs 13 residues. The V gene's germline CDR1 is PRHDT and CDR2 FYEKMQ (reference sequence). CDR3 protein: CASSWVQGDEQYF. The CDR3 DNA follows: TGTGCCAGCAGCTGGGTACAGGGGGACGAGCAGTACTTC.